A single sample is the source of the 27 T cell receptor beta chains below, sequenced in a study of T cells in Graves' hyperthyroidism and ophthalmopathy. It was RNA transcripts that yielded the amplified TCR beta CDR3 regions. First-round RT-PCR with HTBI primers amplified the TCR CDR3 region. Each CDR3 protein is one row after TCRdb ran MiXCR on the multiplex PCR reads. The sample records hundreds of thousands of distinct CDR3 sequences, roughly a quarter being singletons. Sequencing was done on a sample of blood. Every receptor here comes from a woman between 25 and 40 years old with Graves' ophthalmopathy.

Points on this clonotype: Likely a read error: the CDR3 ends without its conserved phenylalanine or tryptophan. In DNA, the CDR3 is TGCGCCAGCAGCTTGGCAGGCCCTGGAAACACCATATATGTT. It translates to CASSLAGPGNTIYV. The chain is built from TRBV5-1 and TRBJ1-3; D is uncertain. Germline lookup yields CDR1 SGHRS and CDR2 YFSETQ. This CDR3 region has 14 residues. Trimming left V 0 bases short and J 2 bases short, with 6 bases between.

This clonotype was detected ten times or more. At one end the junction does not follow the germline gene, possibly because of a read error. This sequence joins TRBV2 and TRBJ2-5; TRBD1 agrees at 8 bases. CDR1 is SNHLY and CDR2 is FYNNEI in the germline V gene. The CDR3 spans 13 residues. The CDR3 protein is CASRATGGETQCF. DNA for the CDR3: TGTGCCAGCAGGGCTACAGGGGGAGAGACCCAGTGCTTC.

The chain carries TRBV6-1 and TRBJ2-7, with 11 bases identical to TRBD1. Germline V lookup: CDR1 MNHNS, CDR2 SASEGT. The CDR3 contains 13 residues. The junction had 3 bases not matched to a gene; V was cut back by 5 bases and J by 6 bases. The CDR3 is CASSMGQGGEQYF. In nucleotides, the CDR3 is TGTGCCAGCAGTATGGGACAGGGGGGCGAGCAGTACTTC.

This clonotype was detected many times. J is TRBJ2-7 and V is TRBV5-1; 7 nucleotides align to TRBD1. The CDR3 has 14 amino acids. After removal of 0 bases from V and 3 bases from J, the junction contained 3 bases not matched to a gene. From germline, CDR1 is SGHRS and CDR2 YFSETQ. CDR3 in amino acids: CASSLGGQHYEQYF. The CDR3 nucleotides are TGCGCCAGCAGCTTGGGGGGACAGCACTACGAGCAGTACTTC.

At least ten counts were recorded for this clonotype. J is TRBJ2-7 and V is TRBV15; a weak D match, TRBD1 (6 bases). This CDR3 spans 14 amino acids. The V and J ends lost 5 bases and 3 bases respectively, with 14 bases between them. Germline V gene lookup returns CDR1 LNHNV and CDR2 YYDKDF (reference sequence). CDR3 residues: CATSPNPDSYEQYF. The CDR3, as DNA: TGTGCCACCAGCCCCAACCCGGACAGCTACGAGCAGTACTTC. Full variable domain (rest looked up from reference TRBV15 and TRBJ2-7): DAMVIQNPRYQVTQFGKPVTLSCSQTLNHNVMYWYQQKSSQAPKLLFHYYDKDFNNEADTPDNFQSRRPNTSFCFLDIRSPGLGDTAMYLCATSPNPDSYEQYFGPGTRLTVT.

V and J are TRBV7-9 and TRBJ1-1; D uncertain. The CDR3 consists of 15 residues. Per germline, CDR1 SEHNR and CDR2 FQNEAQ (reference sequence). The V and J ends lost 1 base and 0 bases respectively, with 9 bases between them. DNA of the CDR3: TGTGCCAGCAGCTTAGTGGATTCCTTGAACACTGAAGCTTTCTTT. Amino acids: CASSLVDSLNTEAFF.

This clonotype was recorded many times. The J gene is TRBJ2-5, the V gene TRBV20-1; no clear D. Germline CDR1 and CDR2: DFQATT and SNEGSKA (reference sequence). Deletions cut 6 bases from V and 1 base from J, with 6 bases between. The CDR3 loop spans 11 amino acids. The chain's CDR3 is CSASSQETQYF. In DNA form, the CDR3 reads TGCAGTGCAAGCTCCCAAGAGACCCAGTACTTC.

This clonotype showed up many times. The rearrangement joins TRBV24-1 to TRBJ2-2; TRBD2 matches at 7 bases. Germline V gene data show CDR1 as KGHDR and CDR2 as SFDVKD. J gave up 6 bases and V 0 bases, and 6 bases lay outside the gene matches. The CDR3 is 16 residues long. CDR3 in DNA: TGTGCCACCAGTGATTTGTACTCAGCGGGACCCGGGGAGCTGTTTTTT. Protein sequence: CATSDLYSAGPGELFF.

The count of this clonotype is one. The chain is built from TRBV2 and TRBJ2-2; TRBD2 matches at 7 bases. Germline assignment: CDR1 SNHLY and CDR2 FYNNEI. The CDR3 consists of 13 residues. Trimming cost V 11 bases and J 13 bases; bases outside gene matches: 16. CDR3: CAAEFAGGGGLFF. CDR3 nucleotide sequence: TGTGCCGCCGAGTTTGCTGGCGGGGGAGGGCTGTTTTTT.

The V call is TRBV20-1, the J call TRBJ2-7; 8 nucleotides agree with TRBD2. This CDR3 has 15 residues. Germline-derived CDR1 and CDR2 are DFQATT and SNEGSKA (reference sequence). J lost 5 bases, V lost 0 bases, and 9 bases had no gene match. The CDR3 DNA sequence: TGCAGTGCTAGAGATCGGGGGGGCGGATTAAACGAGCAGTACTTC. Translated: CSARDRGGGLNEQYF.

This clonotype appeared a few times. This sequence joins TRBV5-1 and TRBJ2-7; maybe TRBD2 (7 bases). Per the germline V gene, CDR1 is SGHRS and CDR2 is YFSETQ. The V end lost 6 bases, the J end lost 2 bases, and 15 bases lay between the germline ends. The CDR3 is 14 amino acids. CDR3 sequence: CASNVGGGPYEQYF. The CDR3 DNA is TGCGCCAGCAATGTGGGCGGGGGCCCCTACGAGCAGTACTTC.

Ten or more counts support this clonotype. The V and J genes are TRBV4-1 and TRBJ1-5; 8 bases line up with TRBD1. CDR1 and CDR2 (germline): MGHRA, YSYEKL. The trim removed 4 bases at V and 7 bases at J, leaving 9 bases unmatched. The CDR3 consists of 15 residues. CDR3 region: CASSRGQGGGQPQHF. The CDR3 DNA reads as TGCGCCAGCAGCCGAGGACAGGGAGGCGGGCAGCCCCAGCATTTT.

The chain uses TRBV20-1 and TRBJ2-7; 8 nucleotides agree with TRBD2. This CDR3 has 15 residues. Germline-derived CDR1 and CDR2 are DFQATT and SNEGSKA (reference sequence). Germline trimming cut 1 base from V and 4 bases from J; bases unmatched to any gene: 9. As DNA, the CDR3 is TGCAGTGCTAGAGGTGCCTCAGCGGGGGAATACGAGCAGTACTTC. Protein sequence: CSARGASAGEYEQYF.

A remark on this clonotype: A much more abundant neighbour one base away suggests this may be a read error. No conserved phenylalanine or tryptophan is present at the end of the CDR3, so a read error is the likely explanation. The chain recombines TRBV7-8 with TRBJ2-7; 7 bases align to TRBD1. The germline CDR1 and CDR2 sequences are SGHVS and FQNEAQ. The CDR3 totals 15 residues. The V and J ends lost 4 bases and 2 bases, in that order; junction bases with no gene match: 8. This CDR3 reads CASSSTGERAYEQYY. As DNA, the CDR3 is TGTGCCAGCAGCTCCACAGGGGAGAGGGCCTACGAGCAGTACTAC.

The rearrangement uses TRBV12-3 or TRBV12-4 and TRBJ1-2, with a tentative D call TRBD1 (6 bases). V was trimmed by 5 bases and J by 4 bases, leaving 23 bases between them. The CDR3 totals 17 residues. The DNA of the CDR3 is TGTGCCAGCAGTCCTGTTGGGGACCGGGGGCGCGTCTATGGCTACACCTTC. Amino acid sequence: CASSPVGDRGRVYGYTF.

There are many counts of this clonotype. This CDR3 reads CSARAVGAYQETQYF. CDR3 nucleotides: TGCAGTGCTAGAGCCGTCGGTGCGTACCAAGAGACCCAGTACTTC. The chain recombines TRBV20-1 with TRBJ2-5, with D unresolved. CDR3 length equals 15 residues. Germline CDR1 and CDR2: DFQATT and SNEGSKA (reference sequence). Trimming shortened V by 1 base and J by 0 bases, and 12 bases separated the two germline ends.

This clonotype was seen repeatedly, ten times or more. The chain links TRBV6-2 or TRBV6-3 to TRBJ1-5; no definite D call. CDR3 length: 14 residues. The V end was cut by 8 bases, the J end by 5 bases, with 16 bases between. The germline V gene encodes CDR1 MNHEY and CDR2 SVGEGT. The CDR3 loop reads CASAGRSAHQPQHF. The CDR3, as DNA: TGTGCCAGCGCCGGACGCTCGGCGCATCAGCCCCAGCATTTT.

This clonotype has a count of ten or more. This chain joins TRBV29-1 and TRBJ1-1; D gene unclear. V was trimmed by 6 bases and J by 4 bases, leaving 6 bases between them. The CDR3 runs to 10 residues. Germline CDR1 reads SQVTM; CDR2 reads ANQGSEA. CDR3: CSVYTTEAFF. CDR3 coding DNA: TGCAGCGTATACACCACTGAAGCTTTCTTT.

This rearrangement joins TRBV6-1 to TRBJ2-7; 11 nucleotides match TRBD1. V lost 5 bases and J lost 2; bases outside the gene matches: 5. From germline, CDR1 is MNHNS and CDR2 SASEGT. CDR3 size: 15 residues. The CDR3 spells CASSPDRGLAYEQYF. In DNA, the CDR3 is TGTGCCAGCAGTCCGGACAGGGGGCTTGCCTACGAGCAGTACTTC.

Ten or more counts support this clonotype. The chain links TRBV30 to TRBJ2-5; TRBD1 matches 10 bases. Germline V gene lookup returns CDR1 GTSNPN and CDR2 SVGIG (reference sequence). Unmatched junction bases numbered 7, after V lost 5 bases and J lost 1 base. This CDR3 contains 15 residues. The CDR3 region has the DNA TGTGCCTGGGGACCGGGACAGGGGCGCCAAGAGACCCAGTACTTC. Translated: CAWGPGQGRQETQYF.

This clonotype was detected once. V gene TRBV12-3 or TRBV12-4 combines with J gene TRBJ2-7; a weak D match, TRBD1 (7 bases). The CDR3 length is 15 residues. V lost 6 bases, J lost 1 base, and 16 bases lay in between. CDR3 DNA: TGTGCCAGCAGGGGGGGAAACAGGGGATCCTACGAGCAGTACTTC. Translating gives CASRGGNRGSYEQYF.

This clonotype was recorded a few times. Mismatch with germline at one junction end may stem from a read error. This chain uses TRBV27 with TRBJ2-4; D not resolved. Germline V lookup: CDR1 MNHEY, CDR2 SMNVEV (reference sequence). This CDR3 has 15 amino acids. Here the CDR3 DNA reads TGTGCCAGCAGTTTATGGTTGTCCGCCGAAAACATTAAGTACTTC. Residues: CASSLWLSAENIKYF.

Many counts were recorded for this clonotype. The rearrangement uses TRBV28 and TRBJ2-7; 7 bases fit TRBD1. The CDR3 length is 16 residues. J was trimmed by 4 bases and V by 6 bases; bases with no gene match: 15. Germline-derived CDR1 and CDR2 are MDHEN and SYDVKM. The CDR3 sequence: CASRLGSDRVGYEQYF. CDR3 nucleotides: TGTGCCAGCAGGCTAGGTTCCGACAGGGTGGGATACGAGCAGTACTTC.

This clonotype was observed a handful of times. CDR3 nucleotide sequence: TGTGCCACCGGTCAGGGGGCCGTAGGGACCCAGTACTTC. Translation gives CATGQGAVGTQYF. The V gene is TRBV7-8, the J gene TRBJ2-5; 8 bases align to TRBD1. V lost 10 bases and J lost 7; bases outside the gene matches: 11. This CDR3 has 13 residues. Germline V gives CDR1 SGHVS, CDR2 FQNEAQ.

This clonotype was seen at least ten times. The chain carries TRBV12-3 or TRBV12-4 and TRBJ2-7; unclear D gene. V was pared by 5 bases and J by 3 bases, with 14 bases between. The CDR3 consists of 14 residues. CDR3 sequence reads: CASSNPLSLYEQYF. CDR3 nucleotide sequence: TGTGCCAGCAGTAACCCCCTCTCCCTCTACGAGCAGTACTTC.

This clonotype was picked up many times. J is TRBJ1-6 and V is TRBV7-2; the match to TRBD1 covers 7 bases. V trimming: 2 bases; J trimming: 11 bases; junction bases outside the gene matches: 6. Germline CDR1 SGHTA, CDR2 FQGNSA. The CDR3 contains 14 residues. CDR3 protein: CASSLIGGATPLHF. For the CDR3, the DNA is TGTGCCAGCAGCTTAATAGGGGGCGCGACACCCCTCCACTTT.

At least ten counts were recorded for this clonotype. V usage is TRBV20-1 and J usage is TRBJ2-1, with 9 bases that match TRBD1. Germline values: CDR1 DFQATT, CDR2 SNEGSKA (reference sequence). CDR3 length: 15 residues. Losses at the gene ends were 1 base for V and 6 bases for J; bases not matched to a gene: 7. CDR3 amino acids: CSARGEETGGNEQFF. CDR3 bases: TGCAGTGCTAGAGGCGAGGAGACAGGGGGCAATGAGCAGTTCTTC.